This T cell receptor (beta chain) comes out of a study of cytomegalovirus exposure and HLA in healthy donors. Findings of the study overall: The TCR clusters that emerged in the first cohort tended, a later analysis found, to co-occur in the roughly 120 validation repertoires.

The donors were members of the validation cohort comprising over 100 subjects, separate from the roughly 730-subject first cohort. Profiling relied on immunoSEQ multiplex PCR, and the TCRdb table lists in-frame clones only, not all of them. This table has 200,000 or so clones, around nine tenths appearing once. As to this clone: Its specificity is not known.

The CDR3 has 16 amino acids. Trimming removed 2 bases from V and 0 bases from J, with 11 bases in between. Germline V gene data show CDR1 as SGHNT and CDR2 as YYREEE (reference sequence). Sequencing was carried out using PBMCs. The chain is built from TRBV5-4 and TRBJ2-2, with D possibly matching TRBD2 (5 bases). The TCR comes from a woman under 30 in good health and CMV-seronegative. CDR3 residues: CASSFGVGANTGELFF. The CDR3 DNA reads TGTGCCAGCAGCTTCGGGGTCGGCGCGAACACCGGGGAGCTGTTTTTT.